These 22 T cell receptor beta chains came from one sample sequenced in a study of control samples from healthy donors and cancer patients. Using immunoSEQ multiplex PCR, the repertoire was profiled, and TCRdb retains in-frame clones only, with some absent. The table has about 190,000 clones, about nine tenths seen once. Sequences were obtained from blood. Receptors originate from a man aged 25-45 years in good health.

This clone was found once. This rearrangement joins TRBV27 to TRBJ2-1, with D possibly TRBD2 on 6 matching bases. The CDR3 is 16 residues long. V lost 5 bases, J lost 9 bases, and 23 bases lay in between. In germline, CDR1 is MNHEY, CDR2 SMNVEV (reference sequence). This chain's CDR3 is CASSPYHGRGIGEQFF. CDR3 nucleotide sequence: TGTGCCAGCAGTCCGTACCACGGTCGGGGGATCGGTGAGCAGTTCTTC.

The rearrangement links TRBV6-7 to TRBJ1-5; D uncertain. TRBV6-7 is classed as an ORF, of uncertain function. Trimming removed 6 bases from V and 4 bases from J, with 10 bases in between. The CDR3 is 13 amino acids. The CDR3 here is CASSSGGNQPQHF. Here the CDR3 DNA reads TGTGCCAGCAGCTCCGGAGGAAATCAGCCCCAGCATTTT.

CDR3 protein: CASSLRSLQPNEQFF. DNA for the CDR3: TGTGCCAGCAGCTTACGAAGCTTGCAGCCCAATGAGCAGTTCTTC. V and J are TRBV7-3 and TRBJ2-1, with no clear D. Germline CDR1 and CDR2: SGHTA and FQGTGA. The CDR3 has 15 residues. V lost 2 bases to trimming and J lost 6 bases, with 14 bases between them.

V is TRBV5-1 and J is TRBJ2-2; D call uncertain. This CDR3 is 12 amino acids long. Trimming left V 0 bases short and J 7 bases short, with 4 bases between. Germline assignment: CDR1 SGHRS and CDR2 YFSETQ. Here the CDR3 DNA reads TGCGCCAGCAGCTTGGTAGGCGGGGAGCTGTTTTTT. The encoded protein is CASSLVGGELFF.

This chain links TRBV2 with TRBJ1-6; 10 positions match TRBD1. CDR1 and CDR2 from the germline V gene are SNHLY and FYNNEI. V trimming: 6 bases; J trimming: 7 bases; junction bases outside the gene matches: 6. CDR3 length equals 15 residues. Written as DNA, the CDR3 is TGTGCCAGCAGAACTGGGACAGGGGTGAATTCACCCCTCCACTTT. Its translation: CASRTGTGVNSPLHF.

The chain carries TRBV5-1 and TRBJ2-3, with 16 bases fitting TRBD2. The CDR3 sequence is 18 residues long. CDR1 is SGHRS and CDR2 is YFSETQ in the germline V gene. CDR3 sequence reads: CVRTYSGLAGGQADTQYF. In DNA form, the CDR3 reads TGCGTCCGGACTTACTCGGGACTAGCGGGGGGGCAAGCAGATACGCAGTATTTT.

The gene calls are TRBV25-1 and TRBJ1-1; 9 bases align to TRBD1. Germline values: CDR1 MGHDK, CDR2 SYGVNS. Losses at the gene ends were 5 bases for V and 10 bases for J; bases not matched to a gene: 17. This CDR3 has 16 amino acids. The CDR3 DNA reads TGTGCCAGCAGTTCGACGGAATTCGGACAGGGACAGGGAGCTTTCTTT. Protein sequence: CASSSTEFGQGQGAFF.

J is TRBJ2-1 and V is TRBV3-1 (or the pseudogene TRBV3-2); D gene uncertain. V shed 6 bases and J shed 2 bases, with 8 bases lying between them. The CDR3 consists of 13 residues. Germline V gene sequence: CDR1 LGHDT, CDR2 YNNKEL (reference sequence). CDR3 nucleotide sequence: TGTGCCAGCAGGGCACAGACCTACAATGAGCAGTTCTTC. Encoded protein: CASRAQTYNEQFF.

V gene TRBV5-4 combines with J gene TRBJ2-2, with D unresolved. The germline CDR1 and CDR2 sequences are SGHNT and YYREEE (reference sequence). Trimming shortened V by 6 bases and J by 2 bases, and 8 bases separated the two germline ends. This CDR3 is built from 13 residues. The CDR3: CASKSQNTGELFF. In nucleotides, the CDR3 is TGTGCCAGCAAGTCACAAAACACCGGGGAGCTGTTTTTT.

V usage is TRBV13 and J usage is TRBJ2-7; D may correspond to TRBD1 or TRBD2 (5 bases each). CDR1 and CDR2 (germline): PRHDT, FYEKMQ (reference sequence). V shed 5 bases and J shed 4 bases, with 12 bases lying between them. The CDR3 loop spans 13 amino acids. The CDR3 coding sequence is TGTGCCAGCAGCCACGGGACGCGGTACGAGCAGTACTTC. Residues: CASSHGTRYEQYF.

CDR3 sequence (DNA): TGTGCCAGCAGTTACGGGGGGACTGGAAACACCATATATTTT. Amino acids: CASSYGGTGNTIYF. The V and J genes are TRBV6-5 and TRBJ1-3, with D possibly being TRBD1 (5 bases). Germline V gives CDR1 MNHEY, CDR2 SVGAGI. CDR3 length equals 14 residues. The ends were cut back, 2 bases at V and 2 bases at J, with 7 bases in the middle.

The chain uses TRBV5-1 and TRBJ1-1; D remains ambiguous. Trimming shortened V by 4 bases and J by 12 bases, and 7 bases separated the two germline ends. There are 9 residues in the CDR3. Germline V lookup: CDR1 SGHRS, CDR2 YFSETQ. CDR3 nucleotide sequence: TGCGCCAGCAGCCCGCCAACTTTCTTT. This gives the protein CASSPPTFF.

Points on this clone: At the DNA level, this CDR3 is encoded by other sequences in the same sample as well. This chain connects TRBV6-5 to TRBJ2-1, with unresolved D. Germline CDR1 and CDR2: MNHEY and SVGAGI. The CDR3 has 13 amino acids. Trimming took off 2 bases at V and 0 bases at J, with 2 bases between the two ends. The CDR3 sequence is CASSYDSYNEQFF. CDR3 bases: TGTGCCAGCAGTTACGACTCCTACAATGAGCAGTTCTTC.

This clone appeared a single time. Distinct nucleotide sequences in the sample also encode this CDR3. The chain carries TRBV19 and TRBJ1-5; D unresolved. Per the germline V gene, CDR1 is LNHDA and CDR2 is SQIVND (reference sequence). Trimming pared 3 bases from V and 4 bases from J, leaving 4 bases between. The CDR3 runs to 12 residues. The CDR3 sequence: CASSMVNQPQHF. As DNA, the CDR3 is TGTGCCAGTAGTATGGTTAATCAGCCCCAGCATTTT.

This clone was observed a handful of times. The chain carries TRBV27 and TRBJ1-1, with D unresolved. Trimming took 5 bases from V and 3 from J, leaving 19 bases between them. CDR1 is MNHEY and CDR2 is SMNVEV in the germline V gene (reference sequence). The CDR3 runs to 16 residues. CDR3 protein: CASSPRTWGLDTEAFF. The CDR3 nucleotides read TGTGCCAGCAGTCCCCGGACTTGGGGTCTGGACACTGAAGCTTTCTTT.

V gene TRBV4-1 combines with J gene TRBJ2-6; TRBD1 aligns across 9 bases. V lost 4 bases, J lost 0 bases, and 7 bases stayed unmatched. The CDR3 has 18 residues. In germline, CDR1 is MGHRA, CDR2 YSYEKL. The CDR3 DNA sequence: TGCGCCAGCAGCCGGGGACAGGGTCCTGCCTCTGGGGCCAACGTCCTGACTTTC. Protein product: CASSRGQGPASGANVLTF.

The V and J genes are TRBV3-1 (or the pseudogene TRBV3-2) and TRBJ1-2; a possible D gene is TRBD1 (5 bases). The germline gives CDR1 LGHDT, CDR2 YNNKEL (reference sequence). This CDR3 spans 11 amino acids. V was cut by 6 bases and J by 8 bases, with 10 bases left in between. The CDR3 is CASRAGKGYTF. DNA of the CDR3: TGTGCCAGCAGGGCAGGGAAGGGCTACACCTTC.

The chain joins TRBV10-1 to TRBJ1-3, with 7 bases lining up with TRBD1. Trimming cost V 7 bases and J 0 bases; bases outside gene matches: 9. The CDR3 length is 16 residues. CDR1 and CDR2 (germline): WNHNN, SYGVQD (reference sequence). The CDR3 DNA reads TGCGCCAGCAACTCCGGGACAGACTTCTCTGGAAACACCATATATTTT. Encoded protein: CASNSGTDFSGNTIYF.

A word on this clone: The limits of the CDR3 on the DNA are not certain, so only TCRdb's listed CDR3 is given. The rearrangement uses TRBV21-1 and TRBJ2-2; the listed D gene, TRBD2, was not tested against the DNA. TRBV21-1 constitutes a pseudogene. Ends included, the CDR3 has 16 residues. CDR3 in amino acids: CASSKVAEGSTGELFF.

This chain connects TRBV12-3 or TRBV12-4 to TRBJ1-1, with 8 bases matching TRBD1. This CDR3 spans 13 amino acids. Germline trimming cut 5 bases from V and 8 bases from J; bases unmatched to any gene: 7. The CDR3 bases are TGTGCCAGCAGTAAACGACAGGGGCAGGAAGCTTTCTTT. Its protein product is CASSKRQGQEAFF.

This clone was counted a single time. The chain employs TRBV6-5 and TRBJ1-5; D possibly corresponds to TRBD1 (5 bases). V was shortened by 6 bases and J by 2 bases, with 11 bases between the two germline ends. The CDR3 length is 14 residues. Germline lookup yields CDR1 MNHEY and CDR2 SVGAGI. CDR3 region: CASSPRDGNQPQHF. The CDR3 DNA reads TGTGCCAGCAGCCCCCGGGACGGCAATCAGCCCCAGCATTTT.

This chain links TRBV24-1 with TRBJ1-3, with 9 bases lining up with TRBD1. Germline V lookup: CDR1 KGHDR, CDR2 SFDVKD. The CDR3 runs 17 residues. V lost 4 bases, J lost 1 base, and 7 bases stayed unmatched. CDR3 loop: CATSEGGTGRSGNTIYF. CDR3 sequence (DNA): TGTGCCACCAGTGAGGGCGGGACAGGGAGATCTGGAAACACCATATATTTT.